The T cell receptor beta chain described here comes from a study of T cells in Graves' hyperthyroidism and ophthalmopathy. Study-wide results and limits: In the analysis, a 13 V-J model separated ophthalmopathy from stable hyperthyroidism. Most clonotypes expanded in thyroid above 0.001 were likewise present in blood.

In the case of this clonotype: No antigen is known for it. Possible read error: a much larger clone is one base away.

Clinicians diagnosed patients from clinical symptoms, serum thyroxine and TRAb, thyroid ultrasound and orbital computed tomography. This CDR3 spans 16 amino acids. Per the germline V gene, CDR1 is MDHEN and CDR2 is SYDVKM. V was pared by 6 bases and J by 3 bases, with 5 bases of the junction left unmatched. Amplification of TCR beta CDR3 regions used RNA as the template. HTBI primers were employed in a first-round RT-PCR of the TCR CDR3. TCRdb re-derived calls from the multiplex PCR reads in MiXCR, one entry per CDR3 protein. The sample has about 410,000 distinct CDR3 sequences; roughly 15% are singletons.

The sequenced sample consisted of blood. The source is a woman in her twenties or thirties with Graves' ophthalmopathy. The chain carries TRBV28 and TRBJ2-2; 12 bases match TRBD2. The CDR3 protein is CASSETSGRYTGELFF. Written as DNA, the CDR3 is TGTGCCAGCAGCGAAACTAGCGGGAGGTACACCGGGGAGCTGTTTTTT.